This passage covers 28 T cell receptor beta chains from one sample sequenced in a study of CD8 T cells in ankylosing spondylitis. Each CDR3 protein is one row after TCRdb ran MiXCR on the 5' RACE reads. The table records fewer than 200,000 distinct CDR3 sequences, around a tenth of them present only once. Sequencing used blood, either unsorted or a sorted T cell fraction (not recorded which). The receptors were gathered from a female donor with ankylosing spondylitis or in good health (not recorded which).

This clonotype was observed a few times. The chain's CDR3 is CASSPPTTSSYNEQFF. For the CDR3, the DNA is TGTGCCAGCAGTCCCCCGACAACTAGCTCCTACAATGAGCAGTTCTTC. The chain uses TRBV27 and TRBJ2-1; the D gene is possibly TRBD2 (5 bases). This CDR3 has 16 amino acids. The germline gives CDR1 MNHEY, CDR2 SMNVEV (reference sequence). V lost 5 bases, J lost 0 bases, and 14 bases lay in between.

There are a few counts of this clonotype. This sequence joins TRBV7-8 and TRBJ2-7; D gene unclear. CDR1 and CDR2 from the germline V gene are SGHVS and FQNEAQ. The CDR3 is 16 residues long. V lost 4 bases and J lost 4, with 20 bases in between. CDR3: CASSSRTGTKPYEQYF. CDR3 nucleotides: TGTGCCAGCAGCTCGCGGACCGGTACCAAGCCTTACGAGCAGTACTTC.

In this sample, this clonotype turned up a few times. This chain joins TRBV20-1 and TRBJ2-7, with 7 bases identical to TRBD2. Germline CDR1 DFQATT, CDR2 SNEGSKA (reference sequence). V lost 0 bases and J lost 1; bases outside the gene matches: 12. There are 17 residues in the CDR3. Written as DNA, the CDR3 is TGCAGTGCTAGAGATGGGGAGGGGTTGACTTTTTCCTACGAGCAGTACTTC. Its protein is CSARDGEGLTFSYEQYF.

This clonotype has a handful of counts. V is TRBV7-6 and J is TRBJ2-1, with TRBD2 identical over 14 bases. Unmatched junction bases numbered 5, after V lost 4 bases and J lost 6 bases. Germline CDR1 is SGHVS and CDR2 is FNYEAQ. The length of the CDR3 is 16 residues. The CDR3 here is CASSSRLAGGPNEQFF. The CDR3 DNA sequence: TGTGCCAGCAGCTCCCGACTAGCGGGAGGGCCCAATGAGCAGTTCTTC.

This clonotype was seen a handful of times. The CDR3 DNA reads TGTGCCAGCAGTTCACAGGGACAGGACTACGAGCAGTACTTC. It is translated as CASSSQGQDYEQYF. The chain recombines TRBV6-5 with TRBJ2-7, with 8 nucleotides matching TRBD1. The CDR3 covers 14 residues. Per the germline V gene, CDR1 is MNHEY and CDR2 is SVGAGI. With V trimmed by 4 bases and J by 3 bases, 5 bases remained unmatched.

This clonotype has more than one count but fewer than ten. V usage is TRBV19 and J usage is TRBJ1-1; weak D call: TRBD1 (5 bases). Trimming cost V 7 bases and J 4 bases, with 13 bases left between them. This CDR3 comprises 13 residues. Germline V gene sequence: CDR1 LNHDA, CDR2 SQIVND (reference sequence). The CDR3 bases are TGTGCCAGTAATTCCAGGGAGGGCACTGAAGCTTTCTTT. Its translation: CASNSREGTEAFF.

This clonotype has a count of ten or more. The chain combines TRBV12-3 or TRBV12-4 with TRBJ1-2; unclear D gene. The CDR3 is 12 amino acids. Trimming left V 4 bases short and J 8 bases short, with 11 bases between. The CDR3 is CASSSGSSGYTF. In nucleotides, the CDR3 is TGTGCCAGCAGTTCAGGTTCATCAGGCTACACCTTC.

The rearrangement joins TRBV5-4 to TRBJ2-7; 9 nucleotides align to TRBD1. With 1 base clipped from V and 2 bases from J, the junction kept 4 bases outside the gene matches. The CDR3 covers 15 residues. The germline gives CDR1 SGHNT, CDR2 YYREEE (reference sequence). The DNA of the CDR3 is TGTGCCAGCAGCTTGATGGGACAGGGCCCCTACGAGCAGTACTTC. Translating gives CASSLMGQGPYEQYF.

This clonotype has a count of ten or more. This sequence joins TRBV5-1 and TRBJ2-1, with TRBD1 as a possible D gene (5 bases). In germline, CDR1 is SGHRS, CDR2 YFSETQ. Trimming took off 1 base at V and 9 bases at J, with 11 bases between the two ends. The CDR3 is made up of 13 amino acids. This CDR3 is CASSLSGHLEQFF. The CDR3 nucleotides read TGCGCCAGCAGCTTGTCCGGACATCTTGAGCAGTTCTTC.

This clonotype showed up just a few times. The V gene is TRBV19, the J gene TRBJ2-1, with TRBD2 matching 7 bases. The CDR3 contains 13 residues. CDR1 and CDR2 from the germline V gene are LNHDA and SQIVND (reference sequence). Trimming at V came to 5 bases and at J to 12 bases, leaving 10 bases not matched to a gene. This CDR3 is CASSWPSGEGQFF. CDR3 nucleotides: TGTGCCAGTAGTTGGCCTAGCGGTGAGGGGCAGTTCTTC.

This clonotype has ten or more counts. This chain joins TRBV7-9 and TRBJ1-1, with unresolved D. This CDR3 contains 12 residues. Germline assignment: CDR1 SEHNR and CDR2 FQNEAQ (reference sequence). Deletions cut 5 bases from V and 4 bases from J, with 8 bases between. The CDR3 here is CASSPKSTEAFF. As DNA, the CDR3 is TGTGCCAGCAGCCCGAAATCCACTGAAGCTTTCTTT.

The rearrangement links TRBV6-5 to TRBJ1-1, with 10 positions matching TRBD1. V gave up 0 bases and J gave up 1 base; unmatched junction bases: 5. Germline CDR1 MNHEY, CDR2 SVGAGI. The length of the CDR3 is 17 residues. Here the CDR3 reads CASSYSGQGVENTEAFF. The DNA of the CDR3 is TGTGCCAGCAGTTACTCTGGACAGGGGGTTGAGAACACTGAAGCTTTCTTT.

This chain joins TRBV20-1 and TRBJ2-1, with 9 bases fitting TRBD2. The germline CDR1 and CDR2 sequences are DFQATT and SNEGSKA (reference sequence). The CDR3 extends over 15 amino acids. Unmatched junction bases numbered 15, after V lost 6 bases and J lost 9 bases. The CDR3 region is CSAEAMAGGPVEQFF. The CDR3 DNA reads TGCAGTGCAGAGGCCATGGCGGGAGGGCCGGTTGAGCAGTTCTTC.

This clonotype was seen more than once but under ten times. This chain connects TRBV13 to TRBJ2-1, with D perhaps TRBD1 (6 bases). V shed 5 bases and J shed 12 bases, with 14 bases lying between them. Germline V gene lookup returns CDR1 PRHDT and CDR2 FYEKMQ (reference sequence). The CDR3 totals 12 residues. The chain's CDR3 is CASSLQGTGQFF. The CDR3 DNA follows: TGTGCCAGCAGCCTTCAGGGGACCGGGCAGTTCTTC.

This clonotype was detected only a few times. The chain has TRBV4-3 and TRBJ2-1; TRBD2 matches at 11 bases. The CDR3 length is 16 residues. Germline CDR1 is LGHNA and CDR2 is YSLEER. J lost 5 bases, V lost 0 bases, and 3 bases had no gene match. The CDR3 is CASSQERGLADNEQFF. As DNA, the CDR3 is TGCGCCAGCAGCCAAGAGAGGGGACTAGCGGACAATGAGCAGTTCTTC.

This clonotype was counted many times. The chain employs TRBV7-2 and TRBJ2-3; 8 bases agree with TRBD2. This CDR3 has 16 residues. V was pared by 3 bases and J by 0 bases, with 5 bases of the junction left unmatched. The germline V gene has CDR1 SGHTA and CDR2 FQGNSA. CDR3 coding DNA: TGTGCCAGCAGCTTTCTAGCGGGCGAGAGCACAGATACGCAGTATTTT. It translates to CASSFLAGESTDTQYF.

This clonotype was observed a handful of times. The chain couples TRBV14 to TRBJ1-1; no definite D call. Germline loops: CDR1 SGHDN, CDR2 FVKESK. The CDR3 covers 13 residues. Trimming pared 4 bases from V and 9 bases from J, leaving 15 bases between. Here the CDR3 reads CASSRLPREKAFF. Here the CDR3 DNA reads TGTGCCAGCAGCCGCTTACCAAGGGAAAAAGCTTTCTTT.

The chain couples TRBV19 to TRBJ2-7; 10 bases line up with TRBD2. V dropped 8 bases and J dropped 5; count of bases not matched to a gene: 6. The germline gives CDR1 LNHDA, CDR2 SQIVND (reference sequence). The length of the CDR3 is 13 residues. The CDR3 loop is CASGAGGTDEQYF. The CDR3 DNA follows: TGTGCCAGTGGAGCGGGAGGGACGGACGAGCAGTACTTC.

This chain joins TRBV6-5 and TRBJ2-1; a possible D gene is TRBD1 (6 bases). There are 14 residues in the CDR3. Trimming removed 4 bases at V and 8 bases at J, with 15 bases between. The V gene's germline CDR1 is MNHEY and CDR2 SVGAGI. The CDR3 sequence is CASSLFNRVDEQFF. The CDR3 DNA reads as TGTGCCAGCAGTTTATTTAACAGGGTTGATGAGCAGTTCTTC.

The rearrangement uses TRBV4-3 and TRBJ2-6; no firm D call. Trimming pared 0 bases from V and 0 bases from J, leaving 6 bases between. The CDR3 is 16 amino acids. CDR1 is LGHNA and CDR2 is YSLEER in the germline V gene. The CDR3 DNA sequence: TGCGCCAGCAGCCAAGACCGGCGCTCTGGGGCCAACGTCCTGACTTTC. It is translated as CASSQDRRSGANVLTF.

This clonotype was found a few times. V usage is TRBV27 and J usage is TRBJ2-7; tentatively, D is TRBD1 (5 bases). The germline gives CDR1 MNHEY, CDR2 SMNVEV (reference sequence). V lost 5 bases to trimming and J lost 4 bases, with 12 bases between them. This CDR3 spans 13 amino acids. The CDR3 protein is CASSPSGLYEQYF. CDR3 coding DNA: TGTGCCAGCAGTCCCTCAGGGCTATACGAGCAGTACTTC.

This clonotype was seen at least ten times. CDR3 nucleotide sequence: TGTGCCAGCAGTTTAAGGACAGGGGGTAACGAGCAGTACTTC. It codes for CASSLRTGGNEQYF. J is TRBJ2-7 and V is TRBV12-3 or TRBV12-4, with 10 bases lining up with TRBD1. This CDR3 spans 14 amino acids. Trimming removed 2 bases from V and 5 bases from J; junction bases left unmatched: 3.

On this clonotype itself: Its ends do not fully match the called genes, so a read error is possible. The V gene is TRBV20-1, the J gene TRBJ2-3, with 7 nucleotides matching TRBD2. The germline V gene encodes CDR1 DFQATT and CDR2 SNEGSKA (reference sequence). The CDR3 length is 16 residues. The CDR3 DNA follows: TGCTGTGCTCCTCCTCTAGCGGAGGGAGCCACAGATACGCAGTATTTT. It specifies CCAPPLAEGATDTQYF.

This clonotype was seen at least ten times. The chain uses TRBV12-3 or TRBV12-4 and TRBJ2-1; TRBD2 matches 9 bases. V was pared by 6 bases and J by 6 bases, with 15 bases of the junction left unmatched. The CDR3 has 17 amino acids. Here the CDR3 DNA reads TGTGCCAGCAGCCTAAACCCGGGACTAGCCTTCCCCAATGAGCAGTTCTTC. This sequence encodes CASSLNPGLAFPNEQFF.

The table lists this clonotype with a few counts. V gene TRBV29-1 combines with J gene TRBJ2-7; maybe TRBD2 (5 bases). The V gene lost 0 bases and the J gene lost 1 base, with 10 bases spanning the gap. The CDR3 length is 14 residues. Germline assignment: CDR1 SQVTM and CDR2 ANQGSEA. The CDR3 nucleotides read TGCAGCGTTGAAGATCGGGATTCTTCCTACGAGCAGTACTTC. Protein product: CSVEDRDSSYEQYF.

Many counts were recorded for this clonotype. The chain recombines TRBV7-8 with TRBJ1-5; D might be TRBD1 (6 bases). The length of the CDR3 is 14 residues. In germline, CDR1 is SGHVS, CDR2 FQNEAQ. Trimming took off 2 bases at V and 6 bases at J, with 11 bases between the two ends. CDR3 sequence: CASSLRQGSQPQHF. The CDR3 DNA follows: TGTGCCAGCAGCTTAAGGCAGGGGAGTCAGCCCCAGCATTTT. Complete variable domain (other parts from reference TRBV7-8 and TRBJ1-5): GAGVSQSPRYKVAKRGQDVALRCDPISGHVSLFWYQQALGQGPEFLTYFQNEAQLDKSGLPSDRFFAERPEGSVSTLKIQRTQQEDSAVYLCASSLRQGSQPQHFGDGTRLSIL.

This clonotype was seen more than once but under ten times. The chain couples TRBV4-3 to TRBJ2-1; 12 nucleotides agree with TRBD2. The V gene's germline CDR1 is LGHNA and CDR2 YSLEER. This CDR3 has 15 residues. With V trimmed by 5 bases and J by 10 bases, 9 bases remained unmatched. The CDR3, as DNA: TGCGCCAGCAGCGAGGCCCCCCTAGCGGGAGGGGAGCAGTTCTTC. This codes for CASSEAPLAGGEQFF.

The rearrangement links TRBV24-1 to TRBJ2-1, with 10 nucleotides matching TRBD2. There are 16 residues in the CDR3. With 3 bases clipped from V and 4 bases from J, the junction kept 5 bases outside the gene matches. The germline CDR1 and CDR2 sequences are KGHDR and SFDVKD. This CDR3 reads CATSDPSGRGYNEQFF. The CDR3 DNA sequence: TGTGCCACCAGTGATCCGAGCGGGAGGGGTTACAATGAGCAGTTCTTC.